This TCR beta chain was captured in a study of T-cell reconstitution after alpha-beta-depleted transplantation in children. The library targeted TCRbeta and was prepared with unique molecular identifiers. TCRdb processed the PCR reads anew with MiXCR; each CDR3 protein has one entry. The data hold about 400,000 distinct CDR3 sequences, with roughly 22% observed a single time. The germline gives CDR1 LGHDT, CDR2 YNNKEL (reference sequence). CDR3 length: 16 amino acids. Trimming took 4 bases from V and 2 from J, leaving 18 bases between them. This TCR derives from a human donor who donated a stem cell graft to a child with acute myeloid leukemia. The input for sequencing was PBMCs from the stem cell graft donor, taken from the stem cell graft. V gene TRBV3-1 combines with J gene TRBJ2-7, with D possibly being TRBD2 (6 bases). The CDR3 nucleotides are TGTGCCAGCAGCCCCGTGGCGGGGACGGCTACCTACGAGCAGTACTTC. Translating gives CASSPVAGTATYEQYF.